This entry features one T cell receptor beta chain sequence. These data come from a study of blood T cell repertoires in COVID-19. Study background: Acute and convalescent COVID-19 samples came from the United States, Italy and Spain.

Everyone who took part was about 18 to 90 years old, and they came from some 23 US areas. Participants' reported clinical history set cohort assignment. TCRdb keeps only in-frame clones here, not all; method: immunoSEQ multiplex PCR. The sample holds about 180,000 clones; about 78% are singletons and the top ten take around 15%. This sequence originates from a woman in her forties or fifties who had recovered from COVID-19. Sequencing input: PBMCs or T cells enriched from blood (not recorded which).

The CDR3 spells CAISEGGGGEKLFF. In nucleotides, the CDR3 is TGTGCCATCAGTGAGGGAGGGGGCGGTGAAAAACTGTTTTTT. The chain links TRBV10-3 to TRBJ1-4, with 7 bases lining up with TRBD1. V lost 2 bases to trimming and J lost 7 bases; unmatched junction nucleotides: 4. The CDR3 covers 14 residues. CDR1 and CDR2 (germline): ENHRY, SYGVKD.